The 3 T cell receptor beta chains in this list originate from one sample, sequenced in a study of CD8 T cells in Susac syndrome. The authors reverse transcribed about 0.5 to 1 ug RNA with random hexamers. Via MiXCR, TCRdb re-called the immunoSEQ multiplex PCR reads, giving one row per CDR3 protein. The repertoire includes about 120,000 distinct CDR3 sequences, roughly 94% of them detected once, and approximately 0.13% sits in the top ten. Source material: CD4+ T cells from PBMCs. These TCRs come from a human donor with multiple sclerosis.

The chain combines TRBV7-2 with TRBJ2-4; D could derive from TRBD1 or TRBD2 (5 bases each). Germline V CDR1 and CDR2: SGHTA, FQGNSA. The CDR3 runs to 16 residues. V was trimmed by 8 bases and J by 0 bases, leaving 17 bases between them. The CDR3 sequence: CASSLGTTRAKNIQYF. The CDR3, as DNA: TGTGCCAGCTCGTTAGGGACGACCAGAGCCAAAAACATTCAGTACTTC.

The chain has TRBV19 and TRBJ1-2; D remains ambiguous. With 7 bases removed from V and 1 base from J, the gap between germline ends came to 7 bases. The CDR3 runs to 12 residues. The V gene's germline CDR1 is LNHDA and CDR2 SQIVND (reference sequence). The CDR3 loop is CASTRLNYGYTF. The CDR3 DNA reads as TGTGCCAGTACCCGACTTAACTATGGCTACACCTTC.

This clonotype was seen once. The chain is built from TRBV24-1 and TRBJ2-3; D might be TRBD2 (7 bases). The CDR3 is made up of 13 amino acids. With 8 bases removed from V and 3 bases from J, the gap between germline ends came to 11 bases. CDR1 is KGHDR, CDR2 SFDVKD, per germline. In DNA, the CDR3 is TGTGCCACCAAGGGGGAGGGAACAGATACGCAGTATTTT. This codes for CATKGEGTDTQYF.